This T cell receptor beta chain was observed in a study of HIV-infected patients and healthy controls. V trimming: 5 bases; J trimming: 4 bases; junction bases outside the gene matches: 8. The CDR3 runs to 15 residues. Germline V gene data show CDR1 as LNHDA and CDR2 as SQIVND (reference sequence). A few counts support this clonotype. MiXCR, run by TCRdb on the 5' RACE reads, gives a single entry per CDR3 protein. The sample records under 70,000 distinct CDR3 sequences, 19% being singletons. Sequencing used CD4+ T cells from blood. The chain recombines TRBV19 with TRBJ2-7; 10 bases are shared with TRBD1. This receptor was obtained from a human donor in good health. The CDR3 reads CASSYRTGGYYEQYF. Here the CDR3 DNA reads TGTGCCAGTAGTTACCGGACAGGGGGGTATTACGAGCAGTACTTC.